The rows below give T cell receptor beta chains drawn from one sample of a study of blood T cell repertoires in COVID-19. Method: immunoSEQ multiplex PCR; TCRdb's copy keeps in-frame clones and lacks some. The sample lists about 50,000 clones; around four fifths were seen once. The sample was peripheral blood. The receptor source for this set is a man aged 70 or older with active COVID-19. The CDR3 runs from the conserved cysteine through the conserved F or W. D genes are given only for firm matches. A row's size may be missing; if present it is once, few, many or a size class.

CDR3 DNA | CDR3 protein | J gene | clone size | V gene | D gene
TGCGCCAGCAGCTTGGGCGGGAACACTGAAGCTTTCTTT | CASSLGGNTEAFF | TRBJ1-1 | - | TRBV5-1 | -
TGTGCCTGGAATACAGGCAATAGAGTTAATGGCTACACCTTC | CAWNTGNRVNGYTF | TRBJ1-2 | - | TRBV30 | -
TGTGCCAGTAGTATTAAGGGGGACACTGAAGCTTTCTTT | CASSIKGDTEAFF | TRBJ1-1 | - | TRBV19 | -
TGTGCCAGCAGTTACTTCAGAAGCAATCAGCCCCAGCATTTT | CASSYFRSNQPQHF | TRBJ1-5 | - | TRBV6-2/TRBV6-3 | -
TGTGCCAGCAGCTTAGTCTCCTCGCCAGGGATAGGCTATGGCTACACCTTC | CASSLVSSPGIGYGYTF | TRBJ1-2 | - | TRBV7-2 | -
TGTGCCACGCGCGGGCGGCGTGACACCGGGGAGCTGTTTTTT | CATRGRRDTGELFF | TRBJ2-2 | - | TRBV15 | -
TGTGCCAGCAGCTTGGGCGGAGGACAGGTCGAAAAACTGTTTTTT | CASSLGGGQVEKLFF | TRBJ1-4 | - | TRBV5-4 | TRBD1
TGTGCCAGCTCCAGCATCATGGCAGGCACCGGGGAGCTGTTTTTT | CASSSIMAGTGELFF | TRBJ2-2 | - | TRBV18 | -
TGTGCCAGTAGCACCGGGGGTAGCTCCTACAATGAGCAGTTCTTC | CASSTGGSSYNEQFF | TRBJ2-1 | - | TRBV19 | -
TGCGCCAGCAGTCAATGCCCTAAGGGGGCGTATACCGGGGAGCTGTTTTTT | CASSQCPKGAYTGELFF | TRBJ2-2 | once | TRBV23-1 | TRBD1
TGTGCCTGGGGGAGTGAAGGGGGCGGTTCCTATAATTCACCCCTCCACTTT | CAWGSEGGGSYNSPLHF | TRBJ1-6 | - | TRBV30 | TRBD1
TGTGCCAGCAGCTCCACAGGGACAGATACGCAGTATTTT | CASSSTGTDTQYF | TRBJ2-3 | - | TRBV7-9 | -
TGCGCCAGCAGCCAAGAAGCCGCTAGCACAGATACGCAGTATTTT | CASSQEAASTDTQYF | TRBJ2-3 | - | TRBV4-3 | -
TGCGCCAGCAGCTTGGTCCTGGGCGATACGCAGTATTTT | CASSLVLGDTQYF | TRBJ2-3 | - | TRBV5-1 | -
TGTGCCGGCAAAGTGGCAGGGCTGTTCGAGACCCAGTACTTC | CAGKVAGLFETQYF | TRBJ2-5 | - | TRBV2 | -
TGTGCCCTCCTTGGACAGGGTGGTACTGAAGCTTTCTTT | CALLGQGGTEAFF | TRBJ1-1 | - | TRBV6-5 | TRBD1
TGTGCCAGCAGCCCAAGGTTCGCGGATGGCTACACCTTC | CASSPRFADGYTF | TRBJ1-2 | - | TRBV5-8 | -
TGTGCCAGCTCACCAGAGGGAACCTATAATTCACCCCTCCACTTT | CASSPEGTYNSPLHF | TRBJ1-6 | - | TRBV18 | -
TGTGCCAGCAGCTTAGGGGGGACAGGGGGCTCCACTGAAGCTTTCTTT | CASSLGGTGGSTEAFF | TRBJ1-1 | - | TRBV7-9 | TRBD1
TGTGCCAGCGGAAGACCGGGACTAGCGGGGGGAAATGAGCAGTTCTTC | CASGRPGLAGGNEQFF | TRBJ2-1 | - | TRBV27 | TRBD2
TGTGCCAGTAGTATAGGCGAGGCCAGCTCCTACGAGCAGTACTTC | CASSIGEASSYEQYF | TRBJ2-7 | - | TRBV19 | -
TGTGCCAGCAGCTTAGCGGCGGGGGTCTACGAGCAGTACTTC | CASSLAAGVYEQYF | TRBJ2-7 | - | TRBV7-2 | TRBD2
TGTGCCAGCAGCTTGTCCCAGGGTCTTGACCAGCCCCAGCATTTT | CASSLSQGLDQPQHF | TRBJ1-5 | - | TRBV5-6 | -
TGTGCCAGCAGCTTAGGAGGTGCGAACTCCGTTCTTTATGAGCAGTTCTTC | CASSLGGANSVLYEQFF | TRBJ2-1 | - | TRBV7-8 | -
TGTGCCAGCAGCTTAGTTACAGGGGGCATCTACAATCAGCCCCAGCATTTT | CASSLVTGGIYNQPQHF | TRBJ1-5 | - | TRBV7-2 | TRBD1
TGTGCCGGGGGACAGGGTTATAATTCACCCCTCCACTTT | CAGGQGYNSPLHF | TRBJ1-6 | once | TRBV30 | TRBD1
TGCGCCAGCAGCTCCCCGGGCCGGGGGGTCCAGTACTTC | CASSSPGRGVQYF | TRBJ2-5 | - | TRBV5-1 | TRBD2
TGTGCCAGCAGCATTAGCCGGGACAGGGTAGATACGCAGTATTTT | CASSISRDRVDTQYF | TRBJ2-3 | once | TRBV7-2 | TRBD1
TGTGCCAGCAGCTTAATCGGACAGGGGCAGGAAAAACTGTTTTTT | CASSLIGQGQEKLFF | TRBJ1-4 | - | TRBV7-8 | TRBD1
TGTGCCAGTATGCCCAGGGGTATGAACACTGAAGCTTTCTTT | CASMPRGMNTEAFF | TRBJ1-1 | once | TRBV19 | -
TGTGCCAGACAGGGGACCGAGCAGTACTTC | CARQGTEQYF | TRBJ2-7 | - | TRBV7-3 | TRBD1
TGTGCCAGCAGCCGGGGGACAGGGCGGCCCTACGAGCAGTACTTC | CASSRGTGRPYEQYF | TRBJ2-7 | - | TRBV7-2 | TRBD1
TGCGCCAGCAGCCAAGTCGAGACAGGGGGAGAAGGCTACACCTTC | CASSQVETGGEGYTF | TRBJ1-2 | - | TRBV4-1 | TRBD1
TGTGCCAGCAGCTTACTAGCGGGGGTCTTTGAGCAGTTCTTC | CASSLLAGVFEQFF | TRBJ2-1 | - | TRBV11-2 | TRBD2
TGTGCCAGCAGCCCCAACCAGATGGAGCCCCAGCATTTT | CASSPNQMEPQHF | TRBJ1-5 | - | TRBV5-5 | -
TGTGCCAGCAGCCCCCAGGACAGGTGGAACACTGAAGCTTTCTTT | CASSPQDRWNTEAFF | TRBJ1-1 | few | TRBV3-1/TRBV3-2 | TRBD1
TGCGCCAGCAGCTTGGCCGGGAGGGGGTTGACTGAAGCTTTCTTT | CASSLAGRGLTEAFF | TRBJ1-1 | - | TRBV5-1 | -
TGTGCCAGCTCACCAAATCCGGCCGGGACAGAAGGCTACACCTTC | CASSPNPAGTEGYTF | TRBJ1-2 | - | TRBV18 | TRBD1
TGTGCCAGTAGTGCACAGGGTCGGGAGACCCAGTACTTC | CASSAQGRETQYF | TRBJ2-5 | - | TRBV19 | -
TGTGCCAGCAGCTTAGGGTCAGGGCTGCATTATGGCTACACCTTC | CASSLGSGLHYGYTF | TRBJ1-2 | once | TRBV13 | -
TGTGCCAGCAGTTTCGGGGTGGCTGGCTACACCTTC | CASSFGVAGYTF | TRBJ1-2 | - | TRBV12-3/TRBV12-4 | -
TGTGCCAGCAGTTTTAGCGCCAATCGTGAAGCTTTCTTT | CASSFSANREAFF | TRBJ1-1 | few | TRBV6-2/TRBV6-3 | -
TGTGCCTCAAGGGACAGGACTTACGAGCAGTACTTC | CASRDRTYEQYF | TRBJ2-7 | - | TRBV6-5 | TRBD1
TGCGCCAGCAGCCAAGAGACAGGAGGCTCCTACGAGCAGTACTTC | CASSQETGGSYEQYF | TRBJ2-7 | few | TRBV4-3 | -
TGTGCCAGCAGCCAGGACGAGCGGGAACGCACAGATACGCAGTATTTT | CASSQDERERTDTQYF | TRBJ2-3 | few | TRBV4-2 | TRBD2
TGCGCCAGCAGCCAAGAGGCCGGAGCCGGGGAGCTGTTTTTT | CASSQEAGAGELFF | TRBJ2-2 | - | TRBV4-1 | -
TGCGCCAGCAGCCCCGCTCTAGCGGGGGCCTACAATGAGCAGTTCTTC | CASSPALAGAYNEQFF | TRBJ2-1 | few | TRBV5-1 | TRBD2
TGTGCCAGCAGCTTCCCCACAGTGGTAGATACGCAGTATTTT | CASSFPTVVDTQYF | TRBJ2-3 | - | TRBV7-9 | -
TGCGCCAGCAGCCAGACAGGGTGGTCCTATAATTCACCCCTCCACTTT | CASSQTGWSYNSPLHF | TRBJ1-6 | - | TRBV4-1 | TRBD1
TGTGCCAGCAGCCAATTCGAGGGCTCTGAAGCTTTCTTT | CASSQFEGSEAFF | TRBJ1-1 | - | TRBV14 | -
TGTGCCAGCAGTCCGACCAGGGGGCGAGGTGGCTACACCTTC | CASSPTRGRGGYTF | TRBJ1-2 | - | TRBV6-2/TRBV6-3 | TRBD1
TGTGCCAGCAGCCCCCCCGGGAGTTCGAACACCGGGGAGCTGTTTTTT | CASSPPGSSNTGELFF | TRBJ2-2 | - | TRBV7-2 | -
TGTGCCAGTAGTATGTCTACAGGCGGAACCGGGGAGCTGTTTTTT | CASSMSTGGTGELFF | TRBJ2-2 | - | TRBV19 | -
TGTGCCAGCAGTGCTCTAGCGGGGTCCTACAATGAGCAGTTCTTC | CASSALAGSYNEQFF | TRBJ2-1 | - | TRBV6-2/TRBV6-3 | TRBD2
TGTGCCAGCTCACCACTGGGACAGCCTAATGAAAAACTGTTTTTT | CASSPLGQPNEKLFF | TRBJ1-4 | few | TRBV18 | TRBD1
TGTGCCAGCAGTAAACGGGACAGGGGTAACACTGAAGCTTTCTTT | CASSKRDRGNTEAFF | TRBJ1-1 | - | TRBV6-5 | TRBD1
TGTGCCAGCAGTTACATTGTTAGGGGTCAGGACGAGCAGTACTTC | CASSYIVRGQDEQYF | TRBJ2-7 | - | TRBV6-8 | -
TGTGCCAGCAGCCAAGGAACAGGGCTGAATTCACCCCTCCACTTT | CASSQGTGLNSPLHF | TRBJ1-6 | - | TRBV3-1/TRBV3-2 | -
TGCGCCAGCAGCGGGACAGGGGTAGGAACCGGGGAGCTGTTTTTT | CASSGTGVGTGELFF | TRBJ2-2 | - | TRBV10-1 | TRBD1